This T cell receptor (beta chain) is drawn from a study of molecular identifiers for immune sequencing clone quantification. Study overall: RNA, taken in replicates from approximately 20,000 or 100,000 naive CD8 cells, was split five ways, with four sequenced.

There are many counts of this clonotype. Germline V gene sequence: CDR1 SNHLY, CDR2 FYNNEI. The V gene lost 1 base and the J gene lost 5 bases, with 11 bases spanning the gap. This CDR3 spans 14 amino acids. TCRdb re-analysed the PCR reads in MiXCR, keeping a single row per CDR3 protein. The sample holds 85,000 to 95,000 distinct CDR3 sequences, about 20% seen once. The V and J genes are TRBV2 and TRBJ1-1; D is unresolved. The material sequenced was naive CD8+ T cells from blood, with Jurkat cell RNA spiked in. As to subset: FACS-sorted CD8+CD4-CCR7+CD45RA+ naive T cells. This receptor was identified in a human donor in good health. Some libraries in this study had Jurkat cell RNA spiked in. CDR3 sequence (DNA): TGTGCCAGCAGTGAAGAGGTCGAGCATACTGAAGCTTTCTTT. Residues: CASSEEVEHTEAFF.